The 20 T cell receptor beta chains presented below share a single source sample, sequenced in a study of blood T cell repertoires in COVID-19. The protocol was immunoSEQ multiplex PCR, while the TCRdb copy is restricted to in-frame clones and leaves out a portion. The repertoire holds tens of thousands of clones, with 80% to 95% as singletons. The specimen sequenced was peripheral blood. The receptors were gathered from an elderly woman with active COVID-19.

The V call is TRBV5-1, the J call TRBJ2-2; a weak D match, TRBD1 (6 bases). Per the germline V gene, CDR1 is SGHRS and CDR2 is YFSETQ. Trimming removed 0 bases at V and 0 bases at J, with 9 bases between. CDR3 length equals 16 residues. As DNA, the CDR3 is TGCGCCAGCAGCTTGGTAGGACAGACGAACACCGGGGAGCTGTTTTTT. Protein sequence: CASSLVGQTNTGELFF.

The rearrangement joins TRBV6-5 to TRBJ1-1, with a weak D call TRBD1 (6 bases). Germline assignment: CDR1 MNHEY and CDR2 SVGAGI. The CDR3 contains 15 residues. Trimming pared 10 bases from V and 4 bases from J, leaving 22 bases between. The CDR3 here is CATQRGGRGGTEAFF. Written as DNA, the CDR3 is TGTGCCACCCAACGGGGGGGGCGCGGGGGCACTGAAGCTTTCTTT.

V usage is TRBV3-1 (or the pseudogene TRBV3-2) and J usage is TRBJ2-5; tentative D call: TRBD2 (5 bases). The CDR3 runs 17 residues. The V end was cut by 0 bases, the J end by 1 base, with 15 bases between. In germline, CDR1 is LGHDT, CDR2 YNNKEL (reference sequence). DNA of the CDR3: TGTGCCAGCAGCCAAGATCATCTTCCTAGCAGCCAAGAGACCCAGTACTTC. It is translated as CASSQDHLPSSQETQYF.

This chain connects TRBV6-4 to TRBJ2-1; 10 nucleotides match TRBD2. The V and J ends lost 6 bases and 2 bases, in that order; junction bases with no gene match: 10. The length of the CDR3 is 17 residues. Germline-derived CDR1 and CDR2 are MRHNA and SNTAGT. The CDR3 protein is CASRYRRTSGPYNEQFF. The CDR3 DNA follows: TGTGCCAGCAGATATAGAAGGACTAGCGGACCCTACAATGAGCAGTTCTTC.

This rearrangement joins TRBV7-2 to TRBJ2-5, with a possible D match to TRBD1 (6 bases). The CDR3 has 15 residues. Trimming took off 1 base at V and 5 bases at J, with 14 bases between the two ends. The V gene's germline CDR1 is SGHTA and CDR2 FQGNSA. CDR3 coding DNA: TGTGCCAGCAGCTTAGGTGGGGCAGGGGCGGAGACCCAGTACTTC. This gives the protein CASSLGGAGAETQYF.

The V gene is TRBV2, the J gene TRBJ2-5; 15 bases are a match to TRBD2. Germline assignment: CDR1 SNHLY and CDR2 FYNNEI. The CDR3 is 17 amino acids. J was trimmed by 5 bases and V by 3 bases; bases with no gene match: 7. CDR3 in amino acids: CASSDWGLAGGRETQYF. The CDR3 coding sequence is TGTGCCAGCAGTGACTGGGGACTAGCGGGGGGACGGGAGACCCAGTACTTC.

The V call is TRBV28, the J call TRBJ1-4; 9 bases match TRBD1. Trimming took 4 bases from V and 8 from J; bases not matched to a gene: 5. Germline V gene data show CDR1 as MDHEN and CDR2 as SYDVKM. This CDR3 is built from 14 residues. The CDR3 DNA is TGTGCCAGCAGTTCGGGGACAGGGTTGGAAAAACTGTTTTTT. It codes for CASSSGTGLEKLFF. Using reference TRBV28 and TRBJ1-4 for the parts outside the CDR3, the full variable domain is DVKVTQSSRYLVKRTGEKVFLECVQDMDHENMFWYRQDPGLGLRLIYFSYDVKMKEKGDIPEGYSVSREKKERFSLILESASTNQTSMYLCASSSGTGLEKLFFGSGTQLSVL.

V is TRBV30 and J is TRBJ2-2; TRBD1 might be the D (6 bases). Germline V gene data show CDR1 as GTSNPN and CDR2 as SVGIG (reference sequence). V lost 4 bases and J lost 6, with 12 bases in between. The CDR3 covers 13 residues. This CDR3 reads CAWKTQGAGELFF. In nucleotides, the CDR3 is TGTGCCTGGAAAACACAGGGTGCCGGGGAGCTGTTTTTT.

The chain carries TRBV4-2 and TRBJ2-1, with 7 bases aligning to TRBD2. This CDR3 contains 16 residues. Germline CDR1 LGHNA, CDR2 YNFKEQ. V lost 0 bases, J lost 8 bases, and 10 bases stayed unmatched. CDR3 region: CASSQEVEGGPHEQFF. The CDR3 nucleotides read TGTGCCAGCAGCCAAGAGGTTGAGGGAGGGCCCCATGAGCAGTTCTTC.

The chain is built from TRBV5-6 and TRBJ1-2; TRBD1 is a possible D gene (6 bases). Germline-derived CDR1 and CDR2 are SGHDT and YYEEEE. V was trimmed by 4 bases and J by 8 bases, leaving 21 bases between them. The CDR3 consists of 15 residues. The CDR3, as DNA: TGTGCCAGCAGCCTTGACAGGACCGCTGTCGGCGGCTACACCTTC. This translates into CASSLDRTAVGGYTF. Based on the CDR3 plus reference TRBV5-6 and TRBJ1-2, the full variable domain is DAGVTQSPTHLIKTRGQQVTLRCSPKSGHDTVSWYQQALGQGPQFIFQYYEEEERQRGNFPDRFSGHQFPNYSSELNVNALLLGDSALYLCASSLDRTAVGGYTFGSGTRLTVV.

The rearrangement uses TRBV6-1 and TRBJ2-2, with TRBD1 identical over 7 bases. The CDR3 spans 14 residues. V lost 3 bases to trimming and J lost 5 bases; unmatched junction nucleotides: 3. From germline, CDR1 is MNHNS and CDR2 SASEGT. The CDR3 nucleotides are TGTGCCAGCAGTGAGGGACAGTTGACCGGGGAGCTGTTTTTT. This encodes CASSEGQLTGELFF.

This clone was picked up one time. The chain employs TRBV24-1 and TRBJ2-5; no firm D call. CDR1 is KGHDR and CDR2 is SFDVKD in the germline V gene. This CDR3 contains 11 residues. Trimming took off 2 bases at V and 5 bases at J, with 2 bases between the two ends. The chain's CDR3 is CATSDSETQYF. The CDR3 bases are TGTGCCACCAGTGATTCTGAGACCCAGTACTTC.

The chain is built from TRBV11-3 and TRBJ2-3, with D tentatively TRBD2 (7 bases). Germline-derived CDR1 and CDR2 are SGHNT and YENEEA. The ends were cut back, 3 bases at V and 1 base at J, with 14 bases in the middle. The CDR3 totals 16 residues. CDR3 protein: CASSFGGGEGTDTQYF. CDR3 bases: TGTGCCAGCAGCTTCGGCGGGGGCGAAGGCACAGATACGCAGTATTTT. Together with reference TRBV11-3 and TRBJ2-3, the CDR3 gives the full variable domain: EAGVVQSPRYKIIEKKQPVAFWCNPISGHNTLYWYLQNLGQGPELLIRYENEEAVDDSQLPKDRFSAERLKGVDSTLKIQPAELGDSAVYLCASSFGGGEGTDTQYFGPGTRLTVL.

This clone was seen just once. The genes are TRBV15 and TRBJ2-3; the D gene is possibly TRBD1 (5 bases). This CDR3 has 14 amino acids. In germline, CDR1 is LNHNV, CDR2 YYDKDF (reference sequence). Trimming took 0 bases from V and 4 from J, leaving 8 bases between them. The CDR3 sequence: CATSRDSRADTQYF. The CDR3 bases are TGTGCCACCAGCAGAGATTCCAGGGCAGATACGCAGTATTTT.

The chain employs TRBV2 and TRBJ1-4, with D possibly matching TRBD1 (5 bases). In germline, CDR1 is SNHLY, CDR2 FYNNEI. The CDR3 has 12 amino acids. Trimming removed 6 bases from V and 5 bases from J, with 7 bases in between. CDR3: CASRQENEKLFF. The CDR3 DNA reads as TGTGCCAGCAGACAGGAAAATGAAAAACTGTTTTTT.

The genes are TRBV19 and TRBJ1-5; 7 nucleotides align to TRBD1. Germline V gene lookup returns CDR1 LNHDA and CDR2 SQIVND (reference sequence). V lost 2 bases and J lost 6; bases outside the gene matches: 7. The CDR3 loop spans 15 amino acids. CDR3 coding DNA: TGTGCCAGTAGTATAAGTCAGGGGGAGACTCAGCCCCAGCATTTT. Amino acids: CASSISQGETQPQHF.

The chain is built from TRBV5-1 and TRBJ2-5, with 9 bases lining up with TRBD1. There are 17 residues in the CDR3. J lost 1 base, V lost 2 bases, and 9 bases had no gene match. Germline V CDR1 and CDR2: SGHRS, YFSETQ. CDR3 sequence (DNA): TGCGCCAGCAGCTTCGTCAGGACAGGGGTGGGCCAAGAGACCCAGTACTTC. This translates into CASSFVRTGVGQETQYF.

The chain links TRBV3-1 (or the pseudogene TRBV3-2) to TRBJ2-5; 9 bases fit TRBD2. This CDR3 is 14 amino acids long. V shed 1 base and J 3 bases; nucleotides not matched to a gene: 0. Germline-derived CDR1 and CDR2 are LGHDT and YNNKEL (reference sequence). CDR3 nucleotides: TGTGCCAGCAGCCAAGGGACTAGCGAAGAGACCCAGTACTTC. The encoded protein is CASSQGTSEETQYF.

This sequence joins TRBV24-1 and TRBJ1-2; the D is unclear. V was cut by 1 base and J by 4 bases, with 6 bases left in between. CDR3 length equals 13 residues. Germline V lookup: CDR1 KGHDR, CDR2 SFDVKD. The CDR3 nucleotides read TGTGCCACCAGTGATTTAGCGAGCTATGGCTACACCTTC. Translating it yields CATSDLASYGYTF.

This chain connects TRBV5-1 to TRBJ2-2; 9 positions agree with TRBD1. J lost 5 bases, V lost 4 bases, and 3 bases had no gene match. The CDR3 spans 14 residues. The V gene's germline CDR1 is SGHRS and CDR2 YFSETQ. The CDR3 bases are TGCGCCAGCAGCACCGGACAGGGGACCGGGGAGCTGTTTTTT. It codes for CASSTGQGTGELFF.